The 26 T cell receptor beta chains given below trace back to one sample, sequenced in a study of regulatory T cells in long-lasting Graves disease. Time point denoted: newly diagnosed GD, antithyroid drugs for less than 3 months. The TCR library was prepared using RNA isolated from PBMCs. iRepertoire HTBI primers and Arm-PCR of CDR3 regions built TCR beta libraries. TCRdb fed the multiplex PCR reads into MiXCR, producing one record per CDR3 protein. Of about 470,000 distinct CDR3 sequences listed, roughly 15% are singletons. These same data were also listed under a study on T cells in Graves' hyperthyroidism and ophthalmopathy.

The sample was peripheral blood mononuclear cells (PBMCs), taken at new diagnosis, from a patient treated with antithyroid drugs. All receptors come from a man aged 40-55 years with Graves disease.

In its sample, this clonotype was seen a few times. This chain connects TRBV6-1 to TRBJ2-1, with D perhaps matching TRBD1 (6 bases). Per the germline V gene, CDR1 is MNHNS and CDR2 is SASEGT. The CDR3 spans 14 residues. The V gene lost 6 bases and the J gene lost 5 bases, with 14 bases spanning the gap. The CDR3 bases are TGTGCCAGCAGGCCCGGACAGAACCACAATGAGCAGTTCTTC. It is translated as CASRPGQNHNEQFF.

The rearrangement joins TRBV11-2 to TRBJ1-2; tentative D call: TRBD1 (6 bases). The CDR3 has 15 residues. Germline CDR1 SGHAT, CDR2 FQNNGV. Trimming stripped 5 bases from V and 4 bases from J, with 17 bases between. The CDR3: CASSPPQEDSYGYTF. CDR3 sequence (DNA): TGTGCCAGCAGCCCCCCCCAAGAGGACAGCTATGGCTACACCTTC. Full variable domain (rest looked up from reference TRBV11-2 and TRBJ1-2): EAGVAQSPRYKIIEKRQSVAFWCNPISGHATLYWYQQILGQGPKLLIQFQNNGVVDDSQLPKDRFSAERLKGVDSTLKIQPAKLEDSAVYLCASSPPQEDSYGYTFGSGTRLTVV.

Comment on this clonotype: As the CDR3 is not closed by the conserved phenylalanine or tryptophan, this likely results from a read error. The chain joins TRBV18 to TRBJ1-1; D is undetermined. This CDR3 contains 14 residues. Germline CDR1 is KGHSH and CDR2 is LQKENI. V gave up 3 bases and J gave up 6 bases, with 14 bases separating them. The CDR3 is CASSPPSGVPEAFL. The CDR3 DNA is TGTGCCAGCTCACCGCCCTCAGGAGTTCCTGAAGCTTTCCTT.

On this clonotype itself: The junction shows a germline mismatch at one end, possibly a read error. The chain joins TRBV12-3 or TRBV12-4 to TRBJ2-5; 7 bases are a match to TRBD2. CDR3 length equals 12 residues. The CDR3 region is CASSLMVTGLRF. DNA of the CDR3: TGTGCCAGCAGTTTAATGGTCACGGGACTACGCTTC.

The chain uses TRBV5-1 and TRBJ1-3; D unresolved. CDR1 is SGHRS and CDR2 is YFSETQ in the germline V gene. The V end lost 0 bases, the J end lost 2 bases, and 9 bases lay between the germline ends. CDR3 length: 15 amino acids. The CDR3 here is CASSLGESAGNTIYF. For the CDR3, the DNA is TGCGCCAGCAGCTTGGGGGAATCCGCTGGAAACACCATATATTTT.

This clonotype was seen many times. For the CDR3, the DNA is TGTGCCAGCAGCAAAGGACAGGGGGCATCCTACGAGCAGTACTTC. Translation: CASSKGQGASYEQYF. J is TRBJ2-7 and V is TRBV7-8; 11 positions agree with TRBD1. V was pared by 5 bases and J by 1 base, with 4 bases of the junction left unmatched. From germline, CDR1 is SGHVS and CDR2 FQNEAQ. CDR3 length: 15 amino acids.

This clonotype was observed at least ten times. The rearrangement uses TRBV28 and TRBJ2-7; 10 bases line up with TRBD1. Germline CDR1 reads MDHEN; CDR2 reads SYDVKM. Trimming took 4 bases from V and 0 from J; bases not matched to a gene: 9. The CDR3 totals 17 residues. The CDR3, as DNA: TGTGCCAGCAGTTCGGGACAGGGGCGAAGGGGCTCCTACGAGCAGTACTTC. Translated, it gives CASSSGQGRRGSYEQYF.

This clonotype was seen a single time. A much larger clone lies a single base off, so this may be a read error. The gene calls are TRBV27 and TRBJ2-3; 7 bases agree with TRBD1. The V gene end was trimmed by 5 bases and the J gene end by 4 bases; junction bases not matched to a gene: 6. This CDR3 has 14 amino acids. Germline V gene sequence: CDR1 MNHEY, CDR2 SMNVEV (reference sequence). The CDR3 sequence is CASSIRDSPDTQYF. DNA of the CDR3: TGTGCCAGCAGTATACGGGACAGCCCAGATACGCAGTATTTT.

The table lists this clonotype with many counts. CDR3 residues: CASSPYAGTGFDEQYF. CDR3 DNA sequence: TGCGCCAGCAGCCCTTACGCCGGGACAGGGTTTGACGAGCAGTACTTC. The chain couples TRBV5-1 to TRBJ2-7; TRBD1 matches at 9 bases. This CDR3 is 16 amino acids long. The junction had 13 bases not matched to a gene; V was cut back by 4 bases and J by 5 bases. Germline V lookup: CDR1 SGHRS, CDR2 YFSETQ. Full variable domain (outside the CDR3, taken from reference TRBV5-1 and TRBJ2-7): KAGVTQTPRYLIKTRGQQVTLSCSPISGHRSVSWYQQTPGQGLQFLFEYFSETQRNKGNFPGRFSGRQFSNSRSEMNVSTLELGDSALYLCASSPYAGTGFDEQYFGPGTRLTVT.

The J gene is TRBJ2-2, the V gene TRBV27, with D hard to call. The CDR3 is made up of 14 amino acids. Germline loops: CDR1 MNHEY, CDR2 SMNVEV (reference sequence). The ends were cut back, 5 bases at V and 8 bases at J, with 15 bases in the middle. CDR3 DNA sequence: TGTGCCAGCAGTGTAGAGGAAGGGATTGGGGAGCTGTTTTTT. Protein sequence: CASSVEEGIGELFF.

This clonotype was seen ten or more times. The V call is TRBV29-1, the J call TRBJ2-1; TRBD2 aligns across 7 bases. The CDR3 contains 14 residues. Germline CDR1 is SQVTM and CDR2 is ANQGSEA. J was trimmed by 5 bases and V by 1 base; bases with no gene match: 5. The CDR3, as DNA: TGCAGCGTTGAAGCTGGTGGGAGGGACAATGAGCAGTTCTTC. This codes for CSVEAGGRDNEQFF.

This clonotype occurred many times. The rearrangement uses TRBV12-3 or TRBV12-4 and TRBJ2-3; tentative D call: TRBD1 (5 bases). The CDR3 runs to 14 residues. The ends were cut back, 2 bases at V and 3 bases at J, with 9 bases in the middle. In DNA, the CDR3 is TGTGCCAGCAGTTTAAAGGCAGGGACAGATACGCAGTATTTT. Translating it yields CASSLKAGTDTQYF.

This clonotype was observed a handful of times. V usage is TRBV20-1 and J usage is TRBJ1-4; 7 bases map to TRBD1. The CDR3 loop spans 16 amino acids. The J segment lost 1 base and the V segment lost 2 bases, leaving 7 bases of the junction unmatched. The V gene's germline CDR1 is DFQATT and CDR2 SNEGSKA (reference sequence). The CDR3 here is CSARNRGILTNEKLFF. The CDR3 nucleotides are TGCAGTGCTAGAAACAGGGGAATTTTAACTAATGAAAAACTGTTTTTT.

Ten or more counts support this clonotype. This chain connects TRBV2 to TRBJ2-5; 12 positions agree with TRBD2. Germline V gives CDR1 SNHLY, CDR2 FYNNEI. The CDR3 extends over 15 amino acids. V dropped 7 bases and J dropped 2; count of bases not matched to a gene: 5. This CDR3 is CASTSLAGGQETQYF. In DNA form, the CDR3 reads TGTGCCAGCACCTCACTAGCGGGAGGTCAAGAGACCCAGTACTTC.

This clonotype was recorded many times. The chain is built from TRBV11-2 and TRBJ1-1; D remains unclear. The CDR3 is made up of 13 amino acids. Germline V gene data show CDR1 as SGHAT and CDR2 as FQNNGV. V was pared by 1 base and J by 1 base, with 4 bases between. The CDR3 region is CASSLAQNTEAFF. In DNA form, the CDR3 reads TGTGCCAGCAGCTTAGCACAGAACACTGAAGCTTTCTTT. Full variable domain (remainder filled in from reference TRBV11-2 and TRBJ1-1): EAGVAQSPRYKIIEKRQSVAFWCNPISGHATLYWYQQILGQGPKLLIQFQNNGVVDDSQLPKDRFSAERLKGVDSTLKIQPAKLEDSAVYLCASSLAQNTEAFFGQGTRLTVV.

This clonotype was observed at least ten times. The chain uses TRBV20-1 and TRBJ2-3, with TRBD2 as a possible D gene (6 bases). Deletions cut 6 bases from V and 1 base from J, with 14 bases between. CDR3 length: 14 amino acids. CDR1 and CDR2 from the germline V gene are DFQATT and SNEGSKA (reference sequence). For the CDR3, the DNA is TGCAGTGCCCCTATTAGCGGAGGCACAGATACGCAGTATTTT. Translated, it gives CSAPISGGTDTQYF.

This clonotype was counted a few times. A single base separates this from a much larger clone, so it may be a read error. The CDR3 loop is CSAGGLRQSSYNEQFF. The CDR3 region has the DNA TGCAGTGCTGGAGGTTTGCGGCAGAGCTCCTACAATGAGCAGTTCTTC. The genes are TRBV20-1 and TRBJ2-1; the D gene is possibly TRBD2 (5 bases). The CDR3 covers 16 residues. Looked up from germline, CDR1 is DFQATT and CDR2 is SNEGSKA (reference sequence). V shed 5 bases and J shed 0 bases, with 17 bases lying between them.

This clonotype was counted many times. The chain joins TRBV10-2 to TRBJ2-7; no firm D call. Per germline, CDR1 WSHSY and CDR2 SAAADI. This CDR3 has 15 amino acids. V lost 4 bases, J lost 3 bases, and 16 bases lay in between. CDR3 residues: CASSGVHLQHYEQYF. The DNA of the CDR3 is TGCGCCAGCAGTGGAGTTCACCTTCAGCACTACGAGCAGTACTTC.

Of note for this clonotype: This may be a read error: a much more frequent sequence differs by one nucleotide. CDR3: CASSYGPPNLYVSRETQYF. CDR3 DNA: TGTGCCAGCAGTTACGGCCCCCCTAATCTATACGTGAGTAGGGAGACCCAGTACTTC. The V gene is TRBV6-2 or TRBV6-3, the J gene TRBJ2-5; D is ambiguous. The CDR3 extends over 19 amino acids. The V end lost 2 bases, the J end lost 5 bases, and 27 bases lay between the germline ends. Per the germline V gene, CDR1 is MNHEY and CDR2 is SVGEGT.

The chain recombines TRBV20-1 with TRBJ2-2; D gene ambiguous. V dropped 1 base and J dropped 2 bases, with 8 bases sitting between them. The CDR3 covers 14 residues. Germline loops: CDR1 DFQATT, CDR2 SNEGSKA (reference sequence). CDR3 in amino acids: CSARVRLNTGELFF. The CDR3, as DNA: TGCAGTGCTAGAGTCCGACTTAACACCGGGGAGCTGTTTTTT.

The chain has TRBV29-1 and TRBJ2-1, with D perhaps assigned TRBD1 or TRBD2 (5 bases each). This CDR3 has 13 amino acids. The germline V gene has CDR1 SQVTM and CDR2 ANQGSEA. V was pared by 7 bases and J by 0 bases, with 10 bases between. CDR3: CSAYGGSYNEQFF. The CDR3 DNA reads TGCAGCGCCTATGGGGGCTCCTACAATGAGCAGTTCTTC.

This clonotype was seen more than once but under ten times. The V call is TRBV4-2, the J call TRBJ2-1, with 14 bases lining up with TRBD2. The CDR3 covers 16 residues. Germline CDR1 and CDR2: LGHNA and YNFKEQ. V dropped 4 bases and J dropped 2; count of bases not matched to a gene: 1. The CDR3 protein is CASSPGLAGAYNEQFF. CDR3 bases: TGTGCCAGCAGCCCGGGACTAGCGGGAGCCTACAATGAGCAGTTCTTC.

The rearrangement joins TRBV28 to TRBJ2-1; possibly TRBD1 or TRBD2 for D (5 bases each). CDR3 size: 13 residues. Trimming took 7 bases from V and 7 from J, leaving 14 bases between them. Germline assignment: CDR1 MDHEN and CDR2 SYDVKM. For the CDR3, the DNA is TGTGCCAGCACCCAGGGTGGAGGTAATGAGCAGTTCTTC. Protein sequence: CASTQGGGNEQFF. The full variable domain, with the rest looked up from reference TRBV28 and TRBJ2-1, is DVKVTQSSRYLVKRTGEKVFLECVQDMDHENMFWYRQDPGLGLRLIYFSYDVKMKEKGDIPEGYSVSREKKERFSLILESASTNQTSMYLCASTQGGGNEQFFGPGTRLTVL.

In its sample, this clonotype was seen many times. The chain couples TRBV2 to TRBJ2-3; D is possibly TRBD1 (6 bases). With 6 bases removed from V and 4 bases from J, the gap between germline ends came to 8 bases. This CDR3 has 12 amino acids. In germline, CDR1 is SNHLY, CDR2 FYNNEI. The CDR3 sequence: CASRGAADTQYF. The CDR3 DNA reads TGTGCCAGCAGGGGGGCGGCAGATACGCAGTATTTT. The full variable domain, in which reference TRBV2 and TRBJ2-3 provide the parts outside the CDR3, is EPEVTQTPSHQVTQMGQEVILRCVPISNHLYFYWYRQILGQKVEFLVSFYNNEISEKSEIFDDQFSVERPDGSNFTLKIRSTKLEDSAMYFCASRGAADTQYFGPGTRLTVL.

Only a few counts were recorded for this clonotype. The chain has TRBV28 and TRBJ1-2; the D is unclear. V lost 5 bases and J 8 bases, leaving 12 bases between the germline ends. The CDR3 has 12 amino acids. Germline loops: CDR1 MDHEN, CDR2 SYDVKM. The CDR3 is CASSLLHQGYTF. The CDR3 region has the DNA TGTGCCAGCAGTCTACTACACCAAGGCTACACCTTC.

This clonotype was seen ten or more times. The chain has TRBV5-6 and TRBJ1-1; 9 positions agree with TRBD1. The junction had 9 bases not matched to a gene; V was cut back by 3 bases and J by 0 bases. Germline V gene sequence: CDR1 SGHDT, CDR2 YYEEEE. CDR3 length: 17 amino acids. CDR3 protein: CASSWRGTGNMNTEAFF. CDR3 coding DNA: TGTGCCAGCAGCTGGAGGGGGACAGGGAATATGAACACTGAAGCTTTCTTT.